This TCR beta chain was recorded in a study of shared clonotypes between healthy human individuals. Across the study: Per-donor plates numbered three CD4 naive, three CD4 memory, two CD8 naive and one CD8 memory.

The CDR3 has 11 residues. Trimming removed 8 bases from V and 6 bases from J, with 7 bases in between. Germline CDR1 and CDR2: SNHLY and FYNNEI. The repertoire was sequenced with immunoSEQ multiplex PCR; TCRdb's copy has only in-frame clones and lacks some. The table has 2 million to 2.5 million clones, 90% to 96% seen once. The donor cohort consisted entirely of Caucasian adults residing in Nashville, Tennessee. This TCR was sampled from a man aged 18 to 30 in good health. The gene calls are TRBV2 and TRBJ2-2; no definite D call. The sequencing sample was made of naive CD4+ T cells sorted from blood. As for subset: CD45RA+ positively selected. CDR3 sequence: CASVESGELFF. CDR3 DNA: TGTGCCAGCGTTGAATCCGGGGAGCTGTTTTTT.